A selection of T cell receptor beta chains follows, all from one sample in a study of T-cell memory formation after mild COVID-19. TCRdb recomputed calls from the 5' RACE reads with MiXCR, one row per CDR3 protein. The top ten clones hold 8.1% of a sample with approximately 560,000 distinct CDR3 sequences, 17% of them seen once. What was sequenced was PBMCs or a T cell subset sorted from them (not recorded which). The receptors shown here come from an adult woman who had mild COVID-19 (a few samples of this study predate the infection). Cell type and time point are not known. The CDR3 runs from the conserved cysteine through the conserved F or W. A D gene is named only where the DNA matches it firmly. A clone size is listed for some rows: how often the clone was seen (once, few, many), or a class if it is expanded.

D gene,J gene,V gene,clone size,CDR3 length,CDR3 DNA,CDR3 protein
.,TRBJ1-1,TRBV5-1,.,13,TGCGCCAGCAGCCTCCGGGAGCCCGCTGAAGCTTTCTTT,CASSLREPAEAFF
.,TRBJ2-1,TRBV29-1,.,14,TGCAGCGTTGAAGATCCGGGACATTACAATGAGCAGTTCTTC,CSVEDPGHYNEQFF
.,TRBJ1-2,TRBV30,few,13,TGTGCCTGGAGTTTCAGGGCGAACTATGGCTACACCTTC,CAWSFRANYGYTF
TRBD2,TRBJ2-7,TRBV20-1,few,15,TGCAGTGCTAGCCTAACGGGGACTAGTCTCTCCGAGCAGTACTTC,CSASLTGTSLSEQYF
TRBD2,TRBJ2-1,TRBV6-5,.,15,TGTGCCAGCAGTCGGACTAGCGGGAACTACAATGAGCAGTTCTTC,CASSRTSGNYNEQFF
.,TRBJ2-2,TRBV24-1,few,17,TGTGCCACCAGTGATGGCCCCGGGCACCCGAACACCGGGGAGCTGTTTTTT,CATSDGPGHPNTGELFF
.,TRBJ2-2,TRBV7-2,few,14,TGTGCCAGCAGGGACTACGCGAACACCGGGGAGCTGTTTTTT,CASRDYANTGELFF
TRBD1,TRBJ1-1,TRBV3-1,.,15,TGTGCCAGCAGCTTCTGGACAGGGCGACTGGTTGAAGCTTTCTTT,CASSFWTGRLVEAFF
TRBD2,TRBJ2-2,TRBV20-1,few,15,TGCAGTGCTAGAAGGGAGGGGTCCTACACCGGGGAGCTGTTTTTT,CSARREGSYTGELFF
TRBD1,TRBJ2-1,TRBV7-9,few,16,TGTGCCAGCAGCTTATCGTCGGGCAGGGGGCGACATGGGCAGTTCTTC,CASSLSSGRGRHGQFF
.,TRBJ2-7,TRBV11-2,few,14,TGTGCCAGCAGCTTAGAGGCAGGGCCCGCCGAGCAGTACTTC,CASSLEAGPAEQYF
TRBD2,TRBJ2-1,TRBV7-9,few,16,TGTGCCAGCAGCCCCCCCGCTAGCGGGACATGGAATGAGCAGTTCTTC,CASSPPASGTWNEQFF
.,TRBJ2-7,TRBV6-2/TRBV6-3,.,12,TGTGCCAGCAGGGTCACAGTTTACGAGCAGTACTTC,CASRVTVYEQYF
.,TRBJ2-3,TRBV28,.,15,TGTGCCAGCAGTCCGGGGACTTCGATCACAGATACGCAGTATTTT,CASSPGTSITDTQYF
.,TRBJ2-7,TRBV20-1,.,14,TGCAGTGCTAGTCCCGACAGCAACTCCTACGAGCAGTACTTC,CSASPDSNSYEQYF
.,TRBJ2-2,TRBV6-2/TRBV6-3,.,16,TGTGCCAGCAGTAAGGGCCCCAGGGTGAGCACCGGGGAGCTGTTTTTT,CASSKGPRVSTGELFF
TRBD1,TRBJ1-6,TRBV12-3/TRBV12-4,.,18,TGTGCCAGCAGTTCCGCCGGGACAGGGGGCGGGGGTAATTCACCCCTCCACTTT,CASSSAGTGGGGNSPLHF
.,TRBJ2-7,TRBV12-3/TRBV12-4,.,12,TGTGCCAGCAGTTTATGGCAGGCCGAGCAGTACTTC,CASSLWQAEQYF
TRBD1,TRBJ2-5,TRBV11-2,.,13,TGTGCCAGCAGCGTACAGGGGTGGCAGACCCAGTACTTC,CASSVQGWQTQYF
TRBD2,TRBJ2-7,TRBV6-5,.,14,TGTGCCAGCAGGACGTGGCGGGGGACCTACGAGCAGTACTTC,CASRTWRGTYEQYF
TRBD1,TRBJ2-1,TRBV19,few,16,TGTGCCAGTAGTAGTCAGGAGACAGGGGCTCGAGGTGAGCAGTTCTTC,CASSSQETGARGEQFF
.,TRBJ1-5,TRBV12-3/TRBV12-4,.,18,TGTGCCAGCAGTCACCCTGGGACCTCCGAGGAATGGAATCAGCCCCAGCATTTT,CASSHPGTSEEWNQPQHF
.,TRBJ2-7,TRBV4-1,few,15,TGCGCCAGCAGCCAATTACCGGACTCCCCCTACGAGCAGTACTTC,CASSQLPDSPYEQYF
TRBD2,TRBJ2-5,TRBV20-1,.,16,TGCAGTGCTAGGGCCTGGGGACTAGCGGGGGTGTCGGCCCAGTACTTC,CSARAWGLAGVSAQYF
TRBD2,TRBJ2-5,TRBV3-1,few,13,TGTGCCAGCAGCCAAGGGACTAGGGAGACCCAGTACTTC,CASSQGTRETQYF
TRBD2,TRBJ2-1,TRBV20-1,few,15,TGCAGTGCCACCCTGGGACTAGCGGGATACAATGAGCAGTTCTTC,CSATLGLAGYNEQFF
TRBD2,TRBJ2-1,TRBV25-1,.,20,TGTGCCAGCAGCCTCAAATTGACTAGCGGGAGGCAAAGCTCCTACAATGAGCAGTTCTTC,CASSLKLTSGRQSSYNEQFF
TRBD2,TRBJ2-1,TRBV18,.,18,TGTGCCAGCTCACCACGGCTAGCGGGAGGCATATCCTACAATGAGCAGTTCTTC,CASSPRLAGGISYNEQFF
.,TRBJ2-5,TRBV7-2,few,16,TGTGCCAGCAGCTCCGCCGGGACCGTGGGGAGGGAGACCCAGTACTTC,CASSSAGTVGRETQYF
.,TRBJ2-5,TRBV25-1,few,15,TGTGCCAGCAGTGAAGACTATCCCTACCAAGAGACCCAGTACTTC,CASSEDYPYQETQYF
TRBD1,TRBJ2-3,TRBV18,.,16,TGTGCCAGCTCCCTCCACCGGGACAGGGAGCGGGATACGCAGTATTTT,CASSLHRDRERDTQYF
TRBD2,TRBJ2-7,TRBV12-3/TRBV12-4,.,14,TGTGCCAGCAGTTTCTCTAGCGGGTTATACGAGCAGTACTTC,CASSFSSGLYEQYF
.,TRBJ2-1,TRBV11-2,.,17,TGTGCCAGCACCCCCGGTCTGCTACGCGGGACTGGCAATGAGCAGTTCTTC,CASTPGLLRGTGNEQFF
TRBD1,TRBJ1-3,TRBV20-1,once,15,TGCAGTGCTAGACCCAGGGGGCCGTCTGGAAACACCATATATTTT,CSARPRGPSGNTIYF
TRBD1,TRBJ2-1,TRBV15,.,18,TGTGCCACCAGCAGAGGGATCAATACAGGGGGCAAGGGAAATGAGCAGTTCTTC,CATSRGINTGGKGNEQFF
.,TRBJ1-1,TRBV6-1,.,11,TGTGCCAGCAGGAAGGGACAAGGGGCTTTCTTT,CASRKGQGAFF
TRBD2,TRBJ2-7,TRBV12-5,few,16,TGTGCTAGTGGTTTGGTATCTCAGCGGGAGAACAACGAGCAGTACTTC,CASGLVSQRENNEQYF
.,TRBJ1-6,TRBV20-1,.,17,TGCAGTGCTAGTCGGAGGGGGGGCCTGACCTATAATTCACCCCTCCACTTT,CSASRRGGLTYNSPLHF
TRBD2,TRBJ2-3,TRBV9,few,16,TGTGCCAGCAGCGTACAAGGCGGGGGGGGCACAGATACGCAGTATTTT,CASSVQGGGGTDTQYF
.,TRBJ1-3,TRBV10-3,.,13,TGTGCCATCAGTGAGCACTCTGGAAACACCATATATTTT,CAISEHSGNTIYF
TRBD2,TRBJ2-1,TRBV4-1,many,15,TGCGCCAGCAGCCAAGGGCCGGGGGGGCCCTATGAGCAGTTCTTC,CASSQGPGGPYEQFF
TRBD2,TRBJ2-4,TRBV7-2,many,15,TGTGCCAGCAGCCCCACTAGCGGGGCCAAAAACATTCAGTACTTC,CASSPTSGAKNIQYF
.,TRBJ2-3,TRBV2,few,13,TGTGCCAGCAGTCGAGAGACCACAGATACGCAGTATTTT,CASSRETTDTQYF
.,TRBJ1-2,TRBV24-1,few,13,TGTGCCACCAGTGATTTGGGGGACTATGGCTACACCTTC,CATSDLGDYGYTF
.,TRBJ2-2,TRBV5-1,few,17,TGCGCCAGCAGCCCCGAAGGAGGGGGAGGGGCCACCGGGGAGCTGTTTTTT,CASSPEGGGGATGELFF
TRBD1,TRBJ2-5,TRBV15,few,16,TGTGCCACCAGCAGGTCTATCGGGACAGACAAAGAGACCCAGTACTTC,CATSRSIGTDKETQYF
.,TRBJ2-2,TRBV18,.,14,TGTGCCAGCTCACCACAATCGAACACCGGGGAGCTGTTTTTT,CASSPQSNTGELFF